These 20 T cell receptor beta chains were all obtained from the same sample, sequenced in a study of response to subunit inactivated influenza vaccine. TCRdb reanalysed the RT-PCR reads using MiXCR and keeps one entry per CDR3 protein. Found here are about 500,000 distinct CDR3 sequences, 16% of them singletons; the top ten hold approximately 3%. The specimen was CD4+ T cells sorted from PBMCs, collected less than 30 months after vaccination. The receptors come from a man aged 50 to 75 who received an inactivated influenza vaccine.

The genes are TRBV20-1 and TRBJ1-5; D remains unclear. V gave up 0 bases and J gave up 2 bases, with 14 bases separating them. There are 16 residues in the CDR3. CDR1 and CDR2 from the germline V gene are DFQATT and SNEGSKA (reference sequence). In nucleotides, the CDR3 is TGCAGTGCTAGAGATCGAAACCCCCGGCGCAATCAGCCCCAGCATTTT. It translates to CSARDRNPRRNQPQHF.

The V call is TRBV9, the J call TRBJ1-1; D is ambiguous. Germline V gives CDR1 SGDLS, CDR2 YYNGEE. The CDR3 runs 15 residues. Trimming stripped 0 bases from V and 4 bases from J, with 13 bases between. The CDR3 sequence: CASSVDPLTSTEAFF. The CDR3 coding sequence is TGTGCCAGCAGCGTAGATCCCCTGACTAGCACTGAAGCTTTCTTT.

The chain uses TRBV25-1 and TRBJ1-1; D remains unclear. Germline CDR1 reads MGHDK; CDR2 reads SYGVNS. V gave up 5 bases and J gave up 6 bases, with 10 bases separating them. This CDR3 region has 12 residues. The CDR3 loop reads CASSLDRPEAFF. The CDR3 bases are TGTGCCAGCAGTTTGGACCGACCTGAAGCTTTCTTT.

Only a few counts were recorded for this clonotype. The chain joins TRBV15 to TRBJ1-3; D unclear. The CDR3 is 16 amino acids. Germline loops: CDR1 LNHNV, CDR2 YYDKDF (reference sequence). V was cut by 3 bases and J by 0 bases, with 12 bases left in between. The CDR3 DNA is TGTGCCACCAGCAGGCTTCAGGCAAGCTCTGGAAACACCATATATTTT. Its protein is CATSRLQASSGNTIYF.

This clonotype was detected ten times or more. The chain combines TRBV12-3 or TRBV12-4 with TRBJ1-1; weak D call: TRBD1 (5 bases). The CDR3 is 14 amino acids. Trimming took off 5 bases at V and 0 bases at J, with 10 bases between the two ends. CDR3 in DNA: TGTGCCAGCAGTCTCAGGGCTATGAACACTGAAGCTTTCTTT. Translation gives CASSLRAMNTEAFF.

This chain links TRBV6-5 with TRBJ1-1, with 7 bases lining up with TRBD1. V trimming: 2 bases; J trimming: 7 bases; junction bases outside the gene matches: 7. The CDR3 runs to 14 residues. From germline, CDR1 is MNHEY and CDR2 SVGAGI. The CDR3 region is CASSYDRVGGEAFF. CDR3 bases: TGTGCCAGCAGTTACGACAGGGTTGGAGGTGAAGCTTTCTTT.

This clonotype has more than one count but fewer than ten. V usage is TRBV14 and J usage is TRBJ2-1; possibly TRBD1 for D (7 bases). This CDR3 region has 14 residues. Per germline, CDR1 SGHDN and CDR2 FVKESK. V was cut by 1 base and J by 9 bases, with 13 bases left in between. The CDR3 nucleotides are TGTGCCAGCAGCCAAGCAGGGGGGCCCTTTGAGCAGTTCTTC. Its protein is CASSQAGGPFEQFF.

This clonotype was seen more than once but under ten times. Here the CDR3 DNA reads TGCAGTGCTAGAGACCAACAGGGGAATCAGCCCCAGCATTTT. Translated: CSARDQQGNQPQHF. The V gene is TRBV20-1, the J gene TRBJ1-5; 7 positions agree with TRBD1. V lost 0 bases and J lost 4; bases outside the gene matches: 3. The CDR3 totals 14 residues. Germline V lookup: CDR1 DFQATT, CDR2 SNEGSKA (reference sequence).

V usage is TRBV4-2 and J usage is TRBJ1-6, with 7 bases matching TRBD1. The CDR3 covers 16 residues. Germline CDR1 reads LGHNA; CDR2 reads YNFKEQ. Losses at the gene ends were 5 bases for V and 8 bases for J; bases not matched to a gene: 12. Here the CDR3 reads CASSASHGQAYSPLHF. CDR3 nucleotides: TGTGCCAGCAGCGCAAGCCATGGACAGGCTTATTCACCCCTCCACTTT.

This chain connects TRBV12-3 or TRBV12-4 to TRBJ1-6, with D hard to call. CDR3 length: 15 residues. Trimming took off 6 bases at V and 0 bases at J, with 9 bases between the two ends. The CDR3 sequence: CASSYRDSYNSPLHF. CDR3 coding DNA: TGTGCCAGCAGCTATAGGGACTCCTATAATTCACCCCTCCACTTT.

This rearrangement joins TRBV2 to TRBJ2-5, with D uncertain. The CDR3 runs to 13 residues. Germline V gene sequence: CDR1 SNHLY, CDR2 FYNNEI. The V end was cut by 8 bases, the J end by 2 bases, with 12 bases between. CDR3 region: CASPGWDQETQYF. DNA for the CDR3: TGTGCCAGCCCTGGATGGGATCAAGAGACCCAGTACTTC.

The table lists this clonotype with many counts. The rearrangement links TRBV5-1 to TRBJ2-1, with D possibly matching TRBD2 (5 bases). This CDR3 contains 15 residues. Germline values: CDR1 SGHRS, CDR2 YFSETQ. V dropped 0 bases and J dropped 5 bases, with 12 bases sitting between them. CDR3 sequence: CASSLARIANNEQFF. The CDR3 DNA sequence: TGCGCCAGCAGCTTGGCCCGTATAGCGAACAATGAGCAGTTCTTC.

The CDR3 DNA reads TGTGCCAGCAGCTCCACGCGCGAGCAGTTCTTC. Its protein product is CASSSTREQFF. The chain combines TRBV12-3 or TRBV12-4 with TRBJ2-1, with D unresolved. The CDR3 is 11 amino acids. Trimming took 6 bases from V and 10 from J, leaving 10 bases between them.

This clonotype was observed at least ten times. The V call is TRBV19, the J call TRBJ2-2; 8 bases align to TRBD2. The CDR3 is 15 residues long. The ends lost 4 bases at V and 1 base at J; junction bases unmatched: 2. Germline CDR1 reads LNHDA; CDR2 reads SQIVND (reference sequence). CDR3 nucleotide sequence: TGTGCCAGTAGTAAACTAGCGGTGAACACCGGGGAGCTGTTTTTT. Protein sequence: CASSKLAVNTGELFF.

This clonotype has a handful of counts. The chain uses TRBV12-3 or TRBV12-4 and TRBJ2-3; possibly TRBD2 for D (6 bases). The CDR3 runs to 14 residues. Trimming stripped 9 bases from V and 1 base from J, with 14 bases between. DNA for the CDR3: TGTGCCAGTTTTAATTGGGGGGGCACAGATACGCAGTATTTT. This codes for CASFNWGGTDTQYF.

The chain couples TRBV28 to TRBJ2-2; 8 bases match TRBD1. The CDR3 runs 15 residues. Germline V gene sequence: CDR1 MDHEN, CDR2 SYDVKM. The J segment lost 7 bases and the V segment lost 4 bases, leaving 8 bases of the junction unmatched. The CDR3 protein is CASSSRTGLDGELFF. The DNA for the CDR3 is TGTGCCAGCAGTTCACGGACAGGGCTGGACGGGGAGCTGTTTTTT.

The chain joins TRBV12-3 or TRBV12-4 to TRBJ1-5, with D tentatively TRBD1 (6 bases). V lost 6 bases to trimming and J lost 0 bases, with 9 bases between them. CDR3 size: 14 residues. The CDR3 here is CASSRGYSNQPQHF. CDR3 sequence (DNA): TGTGCCAGCAGCAGGGGTTATAGCAATCAGCCCCAGCATTTT.

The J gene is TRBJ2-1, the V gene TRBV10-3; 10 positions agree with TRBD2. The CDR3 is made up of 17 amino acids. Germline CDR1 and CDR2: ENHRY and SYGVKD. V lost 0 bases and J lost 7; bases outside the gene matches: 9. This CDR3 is CAISESAAGGPRNEQFF. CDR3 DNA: TGTGCCATCAGTGAGTCGGCAGCGGGGGGGCCAAGGAATGAGCAGTTCTTC.

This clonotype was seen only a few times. The CDR3 coding sequence is TGTGCCAGCAGCGTTTCAGGGGTCGCTGGAAACACCATATATTTT. Encoded protein: CASSVSGVAGNTIYF. The chain is built from TRBV9 and TRBJ1-3, with D possibly matching TRBD1 (6 bases). CDR1 and CDR2 from the germline V gene are SGDLS and YYNGEE. V lost 2 bases and J 2 bases, leaving 11 bases between the germline ends. The CDR3 length is 15 residues.

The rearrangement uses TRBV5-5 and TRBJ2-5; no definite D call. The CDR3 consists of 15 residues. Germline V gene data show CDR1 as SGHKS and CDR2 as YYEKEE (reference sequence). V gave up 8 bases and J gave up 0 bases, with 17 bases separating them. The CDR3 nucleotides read TGTGCCAGGGTCCTTGGAAAGAAGTACCAAGAGACCCAGTACTTC. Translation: CARVLGKKYQETQYF.